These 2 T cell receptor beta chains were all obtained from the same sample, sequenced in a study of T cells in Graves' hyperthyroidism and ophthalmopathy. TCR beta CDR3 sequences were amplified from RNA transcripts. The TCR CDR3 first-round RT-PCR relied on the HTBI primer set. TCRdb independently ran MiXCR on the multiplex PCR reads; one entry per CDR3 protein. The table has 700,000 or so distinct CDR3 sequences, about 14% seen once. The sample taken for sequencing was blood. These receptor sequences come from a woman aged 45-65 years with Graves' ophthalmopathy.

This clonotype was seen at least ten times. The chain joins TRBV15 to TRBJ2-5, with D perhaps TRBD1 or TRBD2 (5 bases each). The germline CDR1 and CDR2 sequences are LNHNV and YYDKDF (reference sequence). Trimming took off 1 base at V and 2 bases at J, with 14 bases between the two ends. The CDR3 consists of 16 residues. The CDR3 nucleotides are TGTGCCACCAGCAGAGTTCCGGGACCGAATCAAGAGACCCAGTACTTC. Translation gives CATSRVPGPNQETQYF.

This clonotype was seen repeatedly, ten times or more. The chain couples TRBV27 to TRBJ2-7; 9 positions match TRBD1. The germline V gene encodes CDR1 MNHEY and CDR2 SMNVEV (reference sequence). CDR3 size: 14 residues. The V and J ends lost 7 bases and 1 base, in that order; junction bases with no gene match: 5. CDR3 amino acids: CASTTGTGSYEQYF. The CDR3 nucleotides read TGTGCCAGCACCACCGGGACAGGGTCCTACGAGCAGTACTTC.